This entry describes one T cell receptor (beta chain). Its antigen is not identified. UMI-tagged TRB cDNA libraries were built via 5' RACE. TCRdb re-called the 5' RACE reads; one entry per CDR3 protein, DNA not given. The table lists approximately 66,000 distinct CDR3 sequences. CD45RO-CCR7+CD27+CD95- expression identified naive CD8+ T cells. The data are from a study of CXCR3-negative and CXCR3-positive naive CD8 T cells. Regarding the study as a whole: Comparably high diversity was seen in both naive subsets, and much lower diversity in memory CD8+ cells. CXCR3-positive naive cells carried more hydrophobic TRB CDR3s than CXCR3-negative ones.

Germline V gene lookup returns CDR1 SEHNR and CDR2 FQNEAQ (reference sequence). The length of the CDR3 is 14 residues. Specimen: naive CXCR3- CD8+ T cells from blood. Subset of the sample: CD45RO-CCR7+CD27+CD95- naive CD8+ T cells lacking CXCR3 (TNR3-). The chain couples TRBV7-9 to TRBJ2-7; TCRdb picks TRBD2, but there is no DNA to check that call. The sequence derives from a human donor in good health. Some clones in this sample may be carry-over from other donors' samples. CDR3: CASSLMVAPYEQYF.